A single sample is the source of the 30 T cell receptor beta chains below, sequenced in a study of post-analysis software for immune sequencing data (dated by TCRdb to the mid-2010s). The library was produced with PCR. The sequencer was an Illumina HiSeq 2500. Unique molecular identifiers were incorporated into TCR beta cDNA libraries to reduce PCR and sequencing biases. Using fastp at Q25 and MiXCR, TCRdb reprocessed the public reads and kept productive beta chains. Every entry covers one CDR3 protein and lists the most common genes and DNA from its rows. The sample yields 430,000 or so distinct CDR3 sequences; approximately 37% were counted once. The leading ten clones occupy around 8% of the sample. The full study reports these points: Significantly higher frequencies in patients than in controls were found for a handful of TRBV segments, including TRBV5-6, TRBV5-1 and TRBV20-1.

Antigen specificity for these receptors is unknown. Sequences were obtained from blood. Every receptor here comes from a girl aged 2 to 9 with multiple sclerosis.

This chain connects TRBV10-3 to TRBJ2-7; weak D call: TRBD1 (6 bases). The CDR3 totals 15 residues. The germline gives CDR1 ENHRY, CDR2 SYGVKD. Trimming removed 6 bases at V and 3 bases at J, with 18 bases between. In nucleotides, the CDR3 is TGTGCCATCAGCGGAACAGGGCCCTATAACTACGAGCAGTACTTC. It codes for CAISGTGPYNYEQYF.

J is TRBJ2-7 and V is TRBV5-1; possible D gene TRBD2, 6 bases. Trimming left V 0 bases short and J 7 bases short, with 14 bases between. The germline CDR1 and CDR2 sequences are SGHRS and YFSETQ. There are 14 residues in the CDR3. Here the CDR3 reads CASSLAKTAGEQYF. The CDR3 DNA is TGCGCCAGCAGCTTGGCCAAGACCGCGGGGGAGCAGTACTTC.

The chain carries TRBV4-3 and TRBJ1-1; D is ambiguous. The CDR3 runs to 14 residues. Germline V gene sequence: CDR1 LGHNA, CDR2 YSLEER. Deletions cut 0 bases from V and 4 bases from J, with 9 bases between. CDR3 amino acids: CASSQDGVGTEAFF. The CDR3 nucleotides read TGCGCCAGCAGCCAAGATGGGGTGGGCACTGAAGCTTTCTTT.

This clonotype was observed a handful of times. The chain couples TRBV7-9 to TRBJ2-1; 8 nucleotides agree with TRBD2. The J segment lost 3 bases and the V segment lost 7 bases, leaving 8 bases of the junction unmatched. Germline V gives CDR1 SEHNR, CDR2 FQNEAQ (reference sequence). The CDR3 sequence is 15 residues long. CDR3 amino acids: CASTAGLADYNEQFF. Here the CDR3 DNA reads TGTGCCAGCACCGCCGGACTAGCCGACTACAATGAGCAGTTCTTC.

This clonotype appeared once. The rearrangement joins TRBV24-1 to TRBJ2-5, with unresolved D. This CDR3 has 14 amino acids. Germline V gene lookup returns CDR1 KGHDR and CDR2 SFDVKD. Between the trimmed V and J ends, which lost 2 bases and 11 bases, there was a span of 17 bases. The DNA of the CDR3 is TGTGCCACCAGTGATTGGGGTCAAATGGATGAGCAGTACTTC. Translated, it gives CATSDWGQMDEQYF.

The chain combines TRBV20-1 with TRBJ2-3; tentative D call: TRBD2 (6 bases). Germline-derived CDR1 and CDR2 are DFQATT and SNEGSKA (reference sequence). The ends were cut back, 3 bases at V and 2 bases at J, with 15 bases in the middle. This CDR3 is 15 amino acids long. CDR3 amino acids: CSASSGLLFTDTQYF. As DNA, the CDR3 is TGCAGTGCTAGTAGCGGATTGCTATTCACAGATACGCAGTATTTT.

The chain uses TRBV29-1 and TRBJ1-1; D possibly corresponds to TRBD1 (5 bases). Trimming cost V 4 bases and J 3 bases, with 9 bases left between them. From germline, CDR1 is SQVTM and CDR2 ANQGSEA. This CDR3 is built from 12 residues. Here the CDR3 DNA reads TGCAGCGTTGGGGGGTGGTACACTGAAGCTTTCTTT. The encoded protein is CSVGGWYTEAFF.

The chain is built from TRBV29-1 and TRBJ2-1, with TRBD2 matching 11 bases. This CDR3 comprises 14 residues. Germline values: CDR1 SQVTM, CDR2 ANQGSEA. The ends lost 6 bases at V and 6 bases at J; junction bases unmatched: 7. The CDR3 sequence is CSVKLAGARNEQFF. Written as DNA, the CDR3 is TGCAGCGTGAAACTAGCGGGAGCTCGCAATGAGCAGTTCTTC.

The genes are TRBV7-8 and TRBJ2-3, with a possible D match to TRBD1 (6 bases). The CDR3 totals 14 residues. Trimming left V 10 bases short and J 1 base short, with 15 bases between. Germline-derived CDR1 and CDR2 are SGHVS and FQNEAQ. CDR3: CATVQGTRTDTQYF. Written as DNA, the CDR3 is TGTGCCACCGTACAGGGAACCCGCACAGATACGCAGTATTTT.

V and J are TRBV9 and TRBJ2-1, with 10 nucleotides matching TRBD2. The CDR3 is 18 residues long. Per the germline V gene, CDR1 is SGDLS and CDR2 is YYNGEE. V lost 2 bases, J lost 0 bases, and 8 bases stayed unmatched. CDR3 sequence (DNA): TGTGCCAGCAGCGTGAGTATAGCGGGAGGTCCCTCCTACAATGAGCAGTTCTTC. Protein: CASSVSIAGGPSYNEQFF.

In this sample, this clonotype turned up many times. The rearrangement links TRBV5-1 to TRBJ2-7, with 8 bases identical to TRBD2. CDR3 length: 13 amino acids. After removal of 4 bases from V and 4 bases from J, the junction contained 4 bases not matched to a gene. From germline, CDR1 is SGHRS and CDR2 YFSETQ. CDR3 nucleotide sequence: TGCGCCAGCAGCCCCCGGGGGGGATACGAGCAGTACTTC. Encoded protein: CASSPRGGYEQYF.

This clonotype was counted a few times. This chain joins TRBV7-2 and TRBJ2-7; 9 bases match TRBD2. The germline gives CDR1 SGHTA, CDR2 FQGNSA. This CDR3 is built from 15 residues. V lost 0 bases and J lost 2; bases outside the gene matches: 2. CDR3 sequence reads: CASSLATSGPYEQYF. CDR3 coding DNA: TGTGCCAGCAGCTTAGCGACTAGCGGCCCCTACGAGCAGTACTTC.

Comment on this clonotype: It may be a read error: a sequence one base away is much more abundant. The chain combines TRBV7-2 with TRBJ2-1; 12 nucleotides agree with TRBD2. CDR1 is SGHTA, CDR2 FQGNSA, per germline. This CDR3 has 16 residues. CDR3 in amino acids: CASSSLAGGIYNEQCF. CDR3 coding DNA: TGTGCCAGCAGCTCGCTAGCGGGAGGGATATACAATGAGCAGTGCTTC.

In this sample, this clonotype turned up many times. The chain employs TRBV11-2 and TRBJ2-3; 11 bases align to TRBD2. The V gene's germline CDR1 is SGHAT and CDR2 FQNNGV. The CDR3 covers 15 residues. Trimming cost V 5 bases and J 8 bases; bases outside gene matches: 9. DNA for the CDR3: TGTGCCAGCAGCCCGGGACTAGCGGCCCGGGGTACGCAGTATTTT. This codes for CASSPGLAARGTQYF.

This clonotype showed up just a few times. V usage is TRBV20-1 and J usage is TRBJ1-4, with TRBD1 matching over 9 bases. Germline V gene lookup returns CDR1 DFQATT and CDR2 SNEGSKA (reference sequence). There are 13 residues in the CDR3. With 4 bases clipped from V and 7 bases from J, the junction kept 4 bases outside the gene matches. Here the CDR3 reads CSAMGQGAEKLFF. The DNA for the CDR3 is TGCAGTGCTATGGGACAGGGCGCTGAAAAACTGTTTTTT.

This chain joins TRBV10-3 and TRBJ1-5; D remains ambiguous. The CDR3 contains 15 residues. Germline CDR1 and CDR2: ENHRY and SYGVKD. V was trimmed by 4 bases and J by 2 bases, leaving 12 bases between them. CDR3 protein: CAISGGDGGNQPQHF. The DNA of the CDR3 is TGTGCCATCAGTGGAGGTGATGGTGGCAATCAGCCCCAGCATTTT.

This clonotype came up once. J is TRBJ2-1 and V is TRBV28; D unresolved. V lost 3 bases, J lost 0 bases, and 12 bases lay in between. Germline values: CDR1 MDHEN, CDR2 SYDVKM. CDR3 size: 16 residues. CDR3 amino acids: CASSFPDGNSYNEQFF. The CDR3 DNA follows: TGTGCCAGCAGTTTCCCCGACGGTAACTCCTACAATGAGCAGTTCTTC.

The rearrangement links TRBV29-1 to TRBJ2-3, with D unresolved. Trimming shortened V by 3 bases and J by 3 bases, and 7 bases separated the two germline ends. Germline CDR1 is SQVTM and CDR2 is ANQGSEA. This CDR3 has 12 residues. CDR3 coding DNA: TGCAGCGTTGACTGGCCTACAGATACGCAGTATTTT. Translated, it gives CSVDWPTDTQYF.

The chain is built from TRBV12-3 or TRBV12-4 and TRBJ1-1; TRBD1 agrees at 7 bases. This CDR3 contains 16 residues. With V trimmed by 2 bases and J by 1 base, 7 bases remained unmatched. As DNA, the CDR3 is TGTGCCAGCAGTTTACAGGCAGGGGGAGGGAACACTGAAGCTTTCTTT. Its protein is CASSLQAGGGNTEAFF.

The rearrangement links TRBV20-1 to TRBJ2-7, with a tentative D call TRBD1 (5 bases). V lost 7 bases and J lost 5, with 18 bases in between. The CDR3 covers 13 residues. Germline lookup yields CDR1 DFQATT and CDR2 SNEGSKA (reference sequence). This chain's CDR3 is CSVRQLFWDEQYF. DNA for the CDR3: TGCAGTGTAAGACAGCTCTTCTGGGACGAGCAGTACTTC.

In its sample, this clonotype was seen a few times. CDR3 protein: CSVGWGVRSSTEAFF. The DNA for the CDR3 is TGCAGCGTTGGATGGGGCGTGAGAAGTTCCACTGAAGCTTTCTTT. This chain joins TRBV29-1 and TRBJ1-1, with a possible D match to TRBD1 (5 bases). The CDR3 has 15 residues. Trimming left V 4 bases short and J 4 bases short, with 19 bases between. Germline V CDR1 and CDR2: SQVTM, ANQGSEA.

This clonotype occurred a few times. This rearrangement joins TRBV3-1 to TRBJ2-4; D perhaps matches TRBD2 (6 bases). The closer fit of TRBJ2-7 to the DNA end suggests the J call may be wrong. This CDR3 is built from 14 residues. Germline V CDR1 and CDR2: LGHDT, YNNKEL (reference sequence). Here the CDR3 reads CASSSGRISYEQYF. As DNA, the CDR3 is TGTGCCAGCAGCTCAGGGAGGATCTCCTACGAGCAGTACTTC.

The V and J genes are TRBV7-2 and TRBJ2-7; 7 bases map to TRBD1. V shed 4 bases, J shed 3 bases, and the junction held 3 bases outside the gene matches. This CDR3 has 13 amino acids. Germline values: CDR1 SGHTA, CDR2 FQGNSA. The CDR3: CASSSGQHYEQYF. The CDR3 DNA follows: TGTGCCAGCAGCTCGGGACAGCACTACGAGCAGTACTTC.

The chain combines TRBV6-1 with TRBJ2-7; TRBD2 matches 16 bases. This CDR3 spans 18 amino acids. The J segment lost 1 base and the V segment lost 2 bases, leaving 5 bases of the junction unmatched. CDR1 MNHNS and CDR2 SASEGT come from the germline V gene. CDR3 in DNA: TGTGCCAGCAGTGAATTGGGACTAGCGGGAGGGCCGTCCTACGAGCAGTACTTC. Protein product: CASSELGLAGGPSYEQYF.

This sequence joins TRBV12-3 or TRBV12-4 and TRBJ2-1; D is tentatively TRBD1 or TRBD2 (5 bases each). The germline V and J ends were trimmed by 5 bases and 6 bases, with 14 bases remaining between them. The CDR3 runs 14 residues. As DNA, the CDR3 is TGTGCCAGCAGTCCTGGGGGATCGGTCAATGAGCAGTTCTTC. It codes for CASSPGGSVNEQFF.

The chain has TRBV5-6 and TRBJ2-7; D call uncertain. The CDR3 has 14 residues. CDR1 is SGHDT, CDR2 YYEEEE, per germline. Between the trimmed V and J ends, which lost 5 bases and 1 base, there was a span of 13 bases. CDR3 sequence reads: CASSRVTDSYEQYF. The CDR3 region has the DNA TGTGCCAGCAGTCGGGTGACGGATTCCTACGAGCAGTACTTC.

The chain joins TRBV5-1 to TRBJ2-7; D possibly corresponds to TRBD1 (6 bases). The CDR3 consists of 14 residues. Germline-derived CDR1 and CDR2 are SGHRS and YFSETQ. The V and J ends lost 3 bases and 3 bases respectively, with 13 bases between them. The chain's CDR3 is CASSWIQGDYEQYF. DNA of the CDR3: TGCGCCAGCAGCTGGATACAGGGTGACTACGAGCAGTACTTC.

There are a few counts of this clonotype. V gene TRBV29-1 combines with J gene TRBJ2-7; 10 nucleotides align to TRBD2. Germline CDR1 reads SQVTM; CDR2 reads ANQGSEA. This CDR3 is 14 amino acids long. Trimming at V came to 1 base and at J to 1 base, leaving 1 base not matched to a gene. CDR3 DNA sequence: TGCAGCGTTGAAGCTAGCGGGAGTTCCTACGAGCAGTACTTC. The encoded protein is CSVEASGSSYEQYF.

The chain employs TRBV6-5 and TRBJ1-1; TRBD1 aligns across 8 bases. V gave up 7 bases and J gave up 5 bases; unmatched junction bases: 9. This CDR3 is built from 14 residues. Germline-derived CDR1 and CDR2 are MNHEY and SVGAGI. The CDR3, as DNA: TGTGCCAGCATTACCGACAGGGGAAATACTGAAGCTTTCTTT. This translates into CASITDRGNTEAFF.

The gene calls are TRBV5-1 and TRBJ1-1; the match to TRBD1 covers 7 bases. V dropped 0 bases and J dropped 0; count of bases not matched to a gene: 11. There are 18 residues in the CDR3. Germline loops: CDR1 SGHRS, CDR2 YFSETQ. In DNA, the CDR3 is TGCGCCAGCAGCTTGGGTTTCAATCAGGGGGTACTGAACACTGAAGCTTTCTTT. Protein product: CASSLGFNQGVLNTEAFF.